The subject of this entry is one T cell receptor beta chain. Its specificity is not known. This sample was included in a study of cytomegalovirus exposure and HLA in healthy donors. Study outcomes and limitations: With later analysis, a missense DCLRE1C variant became linked to TCR beta V- and J-gene trimming.

PCR used 60 Vbeta primers and 13 Jbeta primers. Profiled with immunoSEQ multiplex PCR; TCRdb holds only in-frame clones, not every one. The table lists about 210,000 clones. The source is a woman aged 25 to 39 in good health and CMV-seropositive. The sequencing sample was made of PBMCs.

CDR3 sequence: CASSLTYLGTDTQYF. CDR3 nucleotide sequence: TGCGCCAGCAGCTTGACCTATCTAGGCACAGATACGCAGTATTTT. V and J are TRBV5-1 and TRBJ2-3; no clear D gene. The CDR3 loop spans 15 amino acids. The germline CDR1 and CDR2 sequences are SGHRS and YFSETQ. V lost 1 base and J lost 1, with 10 bases in between.